The clone carrying this T cell receptor (beta chain) has a single count. These data are taken from a study of blood T cell repertoires in COVID-19. At the level of the study: From T cells, B-cell-depleted T cells, or PBMCs came the material, which was cDNA or gDNA.

Authors' processing steps: Reference gene primer amplification yielded estimated nucleated cell counts. Assay used: immunoSEQ multiplex PCR; TCRdb lists only in-frame clones, some missing. The V and J calls and clone size were taken over from that table, and D and trimming were inferred from the DNA. The sample yields about 200,000 clones, over 75% seen once. J was trimmed by 9 bases and V by 0 bases; bases with no gene match: 13. This CDR3 contains 17 residues. The germline gives CDR1 LNHNV, CDR2 YYDKDF (reference sequence). This TCR derives from a man between 45 and 60 years old with acute or convalescent COVID-19. This rearrangement joins TRBV15 to TRBJ2-2, with 7 bases identical to TRBD2. The source material was peripheral blood. DNA of the CDR3: TGTGCCACCAGCAGAGATACATCGGCTAGCGGTGCTTGGGAGCTGTTTTTT. Protein: CATSRDTSASGAWELFF.